Here is one T cell receptor beta chain with its context. Aged roughly 6 to 100, donors were systemically healthy Caucasians from Russia. Alongside a J-beta primer mix, a sample-barcoded 5' primer served in a second PCR lasting roughly 7 to 12 cycles. TCRdb passed the 5' RACE reads through MiXCR, listing each CDR3 protein once. The repertoire includes 1,300,000 or so distinct CDR3 sequences, roughly 59% of them detected once, and roughly 7% sits in the top ten. The sample is drawn from a study of blood T cells in healthy people across ages. J was trimmed by 5 bases and V by 3 bases; bases with no gene match: 8. This CDR3 comprises 15 residues.

The source is a man aged 18 to 35 in good health. Specimen: blood. V gene TRBV12-3 or TRBV12-4 combines with J gene TRBJ2-3; 7 bases align to TRBD2. The CDR3 DNA is TGTGCCAGCAGTTTTGGGCGGGAGCAGATAGATACGCAGTATTTT. Its translation is CASSFGREQIDTQYF.